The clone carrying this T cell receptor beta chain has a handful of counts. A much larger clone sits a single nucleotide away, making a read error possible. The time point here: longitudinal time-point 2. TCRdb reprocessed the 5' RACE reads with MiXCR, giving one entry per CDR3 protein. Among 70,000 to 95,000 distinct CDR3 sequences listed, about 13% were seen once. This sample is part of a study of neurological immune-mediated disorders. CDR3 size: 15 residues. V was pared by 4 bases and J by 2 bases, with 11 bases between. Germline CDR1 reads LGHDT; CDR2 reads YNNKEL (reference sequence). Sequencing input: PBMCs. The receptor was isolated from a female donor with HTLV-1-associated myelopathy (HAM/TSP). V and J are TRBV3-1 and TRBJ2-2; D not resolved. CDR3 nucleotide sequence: TGTGCCAGCAGCCCCCGACATGGAAACACCGGGGAGCTGTTTTTT. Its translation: CASSPRHGNTGELFF.